The following is a T cell receptor (beta chain) sequence with its context. As yet, its antigen is unknown. There was relapse after autologous stem cell transplantation in every patient, and there was variation in brentuximab vedotin exposure. This specimen comes from a study of PD-1 blockade in classical Hodgkin lymphoma. The study's findings and limits: The diversity seen at baseline in complete responders resembled that of newly diagnosed patients. A reduction in baseline TCR diversity was reportedly seen in newly diagnosed patients relative to healthy donors. CD4+ but not CD8+ TCR diversity rose significantly by C4D1.

The protocol was immunoSEQ multiplex PCR, while the TCRdb copy is restricted to in-frame clones and leaves out a portion. The table shows just over 25,000 clones, with 70% to 90% occurring only once. This sequence originates from a human donor with classical Hodgkin lymphoma. This material consisted of peripheral blood mononuclear cells (PBMCs), taken at baseline.

The CDR3 DNA reads as TGCGCCAGCAGTCATCGGAGACAGGGGGTTGGAAGCAATCAGCCCCAGCATTTT. This codes for CASSHRRQGVGSNQPQHF. This chain links TRBV23-1 with TRBJ1-5; 9 nucleotides align to TRBD1. TRBV23-1 is filed as an ORF, its function uncertain. CDR3 length equals 18 residues. The V segment lost 3 bases and the J segment 1 base; nucleotides outside the gene matches: 10.